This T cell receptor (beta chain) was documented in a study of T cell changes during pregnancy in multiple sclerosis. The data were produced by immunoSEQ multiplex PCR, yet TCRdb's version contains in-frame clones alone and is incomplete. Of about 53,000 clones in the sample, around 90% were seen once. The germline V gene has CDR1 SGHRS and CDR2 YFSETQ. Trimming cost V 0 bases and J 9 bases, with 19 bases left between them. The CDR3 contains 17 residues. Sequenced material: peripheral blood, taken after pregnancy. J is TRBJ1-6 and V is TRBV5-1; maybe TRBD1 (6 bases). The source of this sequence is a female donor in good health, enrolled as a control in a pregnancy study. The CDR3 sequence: CASSLGPRGGAGSPLHF. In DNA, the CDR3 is TGCGCCAGCAGCTTGGGTCCCCGGGGGGGGGCCGGTTCACCCCTCCACTTT.